The clone carrying this T cell receptor (beta chain) showed up just a few times. CDR1 and CDR2 from the germline V gene are MGHDK and SYGVNS. The V and J ends lost 7 bases and 2 bases, in that order; junction bases with no gene match: 18. The CDR3 is 20 residues long. The data originate from a study of response to subunit inactivated influenza vaccine. TCRdb recomputed calls from the RT-PCR reads with MiXCR, one row per CDR3 protein. This sample has some 640,000 distinct CDR3 sequences; approximately 15% occur once, and the top ten carry 6% to 8%. Source: PBMCs from blood, taken approximately 15 days before vaccination. The V and J genes are TRBV25-1 and TRBJ2-5; 14 bases match TRBD2. The receptor was derived from a man aged 50 or older who received an inactivated influenza vaccine. CDR3 bases: TGTGCCAGCAAGAGGACGGGGGGGACTAGCGGGGGAGCTTTTCAAGAGACCCAGTACTTC. Its protein is CASKRTGGTSGGAFQETQYF.